This entry lists 17 T cell receptor beta chains sequenced from one sample in a study of blood T cells in healthy people across ages. Primers used in a second PCR of about 7 to 12 cycles were a sample-barcoded 5' primer and a J-beta primer mix. MiXCR, run by TCRdb on the 5' RACE reads, gives a single entry per CDR3 protein. The sample lists approximately 1.5 million distinct CDR3 sequences, roughly 32% occurring once. The sample consisted of blood. Receptor source: a woman aged 30 to 39 in good health.

This chain joins TRBV28 and TRBJ1-5; no clear D. V was clipped by 2 bases and J by 8 bases, with 4 bases between them. The CDR3 consists of 11 residues. Germline CDR1 MDHEN, CDR2 SYDVKM. Here the CDR3 DNA reads TGTGCCAGCAGTTTACTTGAGCCCCAGCATTTT. Translated, it gives CASSLLEPQHF.

This clonotype was recorded a few times. This CDR3 reads CASIGGWRVGSPLHF. As DNA, the CDR3 is TGTGCCAGCATTGGCGGGTGGAGGGTTGGCTCACCCCTCCACTTT. The V and J genes are TRBV11-2 and TRBJ1-6; D call uncertain. The CDR3 is 15 amino acids. Looked up from germline, CDR1 is SGHAT and CDR2 is FQNNGV. V lost 7 bases and J lost 10, with 20 bases in between.

The chain links TRBV2 to TRBJ2-4, with 8 bases lining up with TRBD1. The CDR3 contains 15 residues. V was clipped by 6 bases and J by 0 bases; unmatched bases: 4. The germline V gene encodes CDR1 SNHLY and CDR2 FYNNEI. CDR3 DNA: TGTGCCAGCAGCCACGGGACAGGAGCCAAAAACATTCAGTACTTC. It codes for CASSHGTGAKNIQYF.

The chain recombines TRBV27 with TRBJ2-1; D not certain. Trimming left V 6 bases short and J 2 bases short, with 17 bases between. CDR1 is MNHEY and CDR2 is SMNVEV in the germline V gene (reference sequence). CDR3 length: 16 amino acids. The CDR3 reads CASSLFVLTPYNEQFF. The CDR3, as DNA: TGTGCCAGCAGCTTGTTCGTACTAACCCCCTACAATGAGCAGTTCTTC.

The chain carries TRBV20-1 and TRBJ1-1; a weak D match, TRBD1 (6 bases). V lost 3 bases and J lost 3, with 11 bases in between. The CDR3 runs to 13 residues. Germline V CDR1 and CDR2: DFQATT, SNEGSKA (reference sequence). CDR3 protein: CSARRDTYTEAFF. CDR3 nucleotides: TGCAGTGCTAGGAGGGACACCTACACTGAAGCTTTCTTT.

V and J are TRBV3-1 and TRBJ2-1; no definite D call. This CDR3 is 13 amino acids long. The germline gives CDR1 LGHDT, CDR2 YNNKEL (reference sequence). Trimming shortened V by 4 bases and J by 9 bases, and 13 bases separated the two germline ends. This chain's CDR3 is CASSPDQIGEQFF. CDR3 in DNA: TGTGCCAGCAGCCCGGACCAGATCGGTGAGCAGTTCTTC.

The rearrangement uses TRBV12-3 or TRBV12-4 and TRBJ2-1; the D is unclear. The CDR3 is made up of 15 amino acids. V gave up 3 bases and J gave up 7 bases, with 16 bases separating them. DNA of the CDR3: TGTGCCAGCAGTTTGAAGATTGGTAAACCAAATGAGCAGTTCTTC. Its translation: CASSLKIGKPNEQFF.

This chain links TRBV4-1 with TRBJ2-7; 11 bases agree with TRBD2. The ends lost 8 bases at V and 3 bases at J; junction bases unmatched: 6. CDR3 length equals 14 residues. The germline V gene encodes CDR1 MGHRA and CDR2 YSYEKL. The CDR3 sequence: CASSRLAGNYEQYF. Written as DNA, the CDR3 is TGCGCCAGCTCCAGACTAGCGGGAAACTACGAGCAGTACTTC.

The CDR3 DNA sequence: TGTGCCAGCAGAGGACTAGCGGGAGGGCTCTACAATGAGCAGTTCTTC. This encodes CASRGLAGGLYNEQFF. This chain links TRBV25-1 with TRBJ2-1; 15 bases are shared with TRBD2. V shed 6 bases, J shed 3 bases, and the junction held 3 bases outside the gene matches. Germline V gives CDR1 MGHDK, CDR2 SYGVNS. This CDR3 has 16 amino acids.

The chain uses TRBV15 and TRBJ1-6; unclear D gene. The CDR3 contains 15 residues. Germline CDR1 and CDR2: LNHNV and YYDKDF (reference sequence). Between the trimmed V and J ends, which lost 4 bases and 0 bases, there was a span of 7 bases. In DNA form, the CDR3 reads TGTGCCACCAGCAACGATGGCTCCTATAATTCACCCCTCCACTTT. Protein product: CATSNDGSYNSPLHF.

In this sample, this clonotype turned up a few times. Here the CDR3 reads CASSEAWGYQETQYF. The CDR3, as DNA: TGTGCCAGCAGTGAAGCCTGGGGTTACCAAGAGACCCAGTACTTC. The V and J genes are TRBV6-1 and TRBJ2-5; D remains ambiguous. CDR1 is MNHNS and CDR2 is SASEGT in the germline V gene. V lost 0 bases to trimming and J lost 0 bases, with 8 bases between them. CDR3 length equals 15 residues.

This clonotype appeared a few times. J is TRBJ2-3 and V is TRBV9; D is unresolved. Deletions cut 0 bases from V and 0 bases from J, with 8 bases between. Per the germline V gene, CDR1 is SGDLS and CDR2 is YYNGEE. The CDR3 is 15 residues long. CDR3 amino acids: CASSVDDQSTDTQYF. For the CDR3, the DNA is TGTGCCAGCAGCGTAGATGATCAGAGCACAGATACGCAGTATTTT.

This clonotype has more than one count but fewer than ten. The chain combines TRBV5-1 with TRBJ2-7, with TRBD1 matching over 7 bases. V lost 4 bases to trimming and J lost 3 bases; unmatched junction nucleotides: 7. Germline lookup yields CDR1 SGHRS and CDR2 YFSETQ. This CDR3 has 14 residues. For the CDR3, the DNA is TGCGCCAGCAGCCTAGGGGACAGAAACTACGAGCAGTACTTC. Residues: CASSLGDRNYEQYF.

The chain has TRBV12-3 or TRBV12-4 and TRBJ2-7; 13 nucleotides match TRBD2. V lost 5 bases and J lost 2; bases outside the gene matches: 6. This CDR3 is built from 16 residues. Here the CDR3 DNA reads TGTGCCAGCAGTCCAGGGACTAGCGGGATGGCCTACGAGCAGTACTTC. This encodes CASSPGTSGMAYEQYF.

The V gene is TRBV5-1, the J gene TRBJ2-1; D assignment may be TRBD1 or TRBD2 (5 bases each). The germline gives CDR1 SGHRS, CDR2 YFSETQ. There are 16 residues in the CDR3. V was cut by 6 bases and J by 2 bases, with 18 bases left in between. This chain's CDR3 is CASTYAGTSAYNEQFF. For the CDR3, the DNA is TGCGCCAGCACCTACGCCGGGACGTCCGCCTACAATGAGCAGTTCTTC.

A few counts support this clonotype. V gene TRBV15 combines with J gene TRBJ2-1, with 7 nucleotides matching TRBD2. This CDR3 region has 15 residues. CDR1 and CDR2 from the germline V gene are LNHNV and YYDKDF (reference sequence). V lost 3 bases and J lost 2; bases outside the gene matches: 4. The CDR3 DNA reads TGTGCCACCAGCAGGATGGGGGGGACCTACAATGAGCAGTTCTTC. Its translation: CATSRMGGTYNEQFF.

This chain joins TRBV7-2 and TRBJ2-1, with D possibly being TRBD2 (5 bases). Trimming took 5 bases from V and 9 from J, leaving 23 bases between them. Germline V lookup: CDR1 SGHTA, CDR2 FQGNSA. CDR3 length: 16 residues. The CDR3 DNA reads TGTGCCAGCAGCCCTCCCGAACTAGTGGGTAACGGTGAGCAGTTCTTC. Its translation: CASSPPELVGNGEQFF.